Listed below are T cell receptor beta chains from one sample, sequenced in a study of cytomegalovirus exposure and HLA in healthy donors. Libraries were prepared by immunoSEQ multiplex PCR; TCRdb keeps only in-frame clonotypes and omits some of them. The data show about 150,000 clones, around four fifths seen once. Specimen: PBMCs. All receptors derive from a woman in her fifties or sixties in good health and CMV-seropositive. Both conserved end residues are part of each CDR3. Fields, in order: clone size, D gene, J gene, V gene, CDR3 protein, CDR3 DNA. A D gene is named only where the DNA matches it firmly. Where a row states a size, it is once, few, many or the class of an expanded clone; other rows omit it.

>.|.|TRBJ1-2|TRBV19
CASSFDTPLYGYTF
TGTGCCAGTAGTTTCGACACCCCTCTCTATGGCTACACCTTC
>.|.|TRBJ1-1|TRBV19
CASTGTPLVRAFF
TGTGCCAGTACCGGGACACCCCTAGTGCGGGCTTTCTTT
>.|TRBD2|TRBJ2-1|TRBV4-2
CASSAETGGYNEQFF
TGTGCCAGCTCCGCGGAGACGGGGGGATACAATGAGCAGTTCTTC
>.|TRBD1|TRBJ2-2|TRBV10-3
CAISGGTGKAGELFF
TGTGCCATCAGTGGAGGGACAGGGAAGGCCGGGGAGCTGTTTTTT
>.|.|TRBJ2-1|TRBV2
CASSLVTGSYNEQFF
TGTGCCAGCAGCCTAGTGACAGGATCCTACAATGAGCAGTTCTTC
>.|.|TRBJ2-3|TRBV7-6
CASSRQWGDGTDTQYF
TGTGCCAGCAGCCGTCAATGGGGGGATGGCACAGATACGCAGTATTTT
>.|TRBD1|TRBJ1-5|TRBV30
CAWSLMGQGRQPQHF
TGTGCCTGGAGCCTCATGGGACAGGGGAGGCAGCCCCAGCATTTT
>few|.|TRBJ2-2|TRBV5-4
CASSSPQAGELFF
TGTGCCAGCAGCTCCCCTCAGGCCGGGGAGCTGTTTTTT
>.|.|TRBJ1-2|TRBV19
CASSSIGVANYGYTF
TGTGCCAGTAGTTCTATAGGGGTTGCTAACTATGGCTACACCTTC
>.|TRBD1|TRBJ2-7|TRBV10-3
CAISRDREGYEQYF
TGTGCCATCAGCCGGGACAGGGAGGGCTACGAGCAGTACTTC
>.|.|TRBJ1-2|TRBV6-1
CASSEARGTGGYGYTF
TGTGCCAGCAGTGAAGCCCGGGGGACGGGCGGGTATGGCTACACCTTC
>.|TRBD2|TRBJ2-1|TRBV4-2
CASSPLGGTYNEQFF
TGTGCCAGCAGCCCACTGGGAGGGACTTACAATGAGCAGTTCTTC
>.|.|TRBJ2-5|TRBV13
CASSLHITRLETQYF
TGTGCCAGCAGCTTACATATCACTCGCCTAGAGACCCAGTACTTC
>.|.|TRBJ2-7|TRBV4-1
CASSQVPVLLYEQYF
TGCGCCAGCAGCCAAGTACCAGTCCTCCTCTACGAGCAGTACTTC
>.|TRBD1|TRBJ2-2|TRBV30
CAWILRDRGKAGELFF
TGTGCCTGGATTCTCCGGGACAGGGGGAAGGCCGGGGAGCTGTTTTTT
>.|.|TRBJ2-7|TRBV5-6
CASSLWASSSYEQYF
TGTGCCAGCAGCTTGTGGGCTTCGAGCTCCTACGAGCAGTACTTC
>.|.|TRBJ1-4|TRBV6-1
CASRQGGIDEKLFF
TGTGCCAGCAGACAAGGAGGGATAGATGAAAAACTGTTTTTT
>once|.|TRBJ1-1|TRBV6-4
CASRRTDLGTEAFF
TGTGCCAGCAGGCGGACAGATCTCGGAACTGAAGCTTTCTTT
>.|.|TRBJ2-7|TRBV5-8
CASSKIQGRGEQYF
TGTGCCAGCAGCAAGATTCAGGGGAGAGGGGAGCAGTACTTC
>.|TRBD1|TRBJ1-3|TRBV27
CASIIGQGVRGNTIYF
TGTGCCAGCATTATAGGACAGGGAGTCCGTGGAAACACCATATATTTT
>.|.|TRBJ1-3|TRBV9
CASCRGDGNTIYF
TGTGCCAGCTGCAGGGGCGATGGAAACACCATATATTTT
>.|.|TRBJ1-4|TRBV28
CASSLARAGVEKLFF
TGTGCCAGCAGTTTAGCTCGGGCAGGGGTAGAAAAACTGTTTTTT
>.|.|TRBJ2-3|TRBV2
CASSETIRDTQYF
TGTGCCAGCAGTGAGACTATCCGGGATACGCAGTATTTT
>.|TRBD1|TRBJ2-3|TRBV7-9
CAGDRESLTDTQYF
TGTGCCGGGGACAGGGAAAGCCTCACAGATACGCAGTATTTT
>.|.|TRBJ2-7|TRBV27
CASSRPLGLGYEQYF
TGTGCCAGCAGTCGTCCCCTAGGCCTCGGCTACGAGCAGTACTTC
>.|TRBD1|TRBJ2-7|TRBV6-1
CASSRYRGRTYEQYF
TGTGCCAGCAGTCGTTACAGGGGGCGAACCTACGAGCAGTACTTC
>.|.|TRBJ1-2|TRBV5-6
CASSLRGNYGYTF
TGTGCCAGCAGCTTGAGGGGAAACTATGGCTACACCTTC
>few|TRBD2|TRBJ2-7|TRBV11-1
CASSKMRGDVAEQYF
TGTGCCAGCAGCAAGATGCGGGGGGATGTCGCCGAGCAGTACTTC
>.|.|TRBJ2-1|TRBV7-9
CASSLEGGPGNEQFF
TGTGCCAGCAGCTTGGAGGGGGGGCCTGGCAATGAGCAGTTCTTC
>.|TRBD2|TRBJ2-1|TRBV5-6
CASSTSRGGEYNEQFF
TGTGCCAGCAGTACGAGTCGCGGGGGGGAATACAATGAGCAGTTCTTC
>few|TRBD2|TRBJ2-7|TRBV27
CASSFFSGGREKQYF
TGTGCCAGCAGTTTTTTTAGCGGGGGCCGGGAGAAGCAGTACTTC
>.|.|TRBJ2-3|TRBV7-3
CASSPGDIITDTQYF
TGTGCCAGCAGCCCCGGGGACATCATCACAGATACGCAGTATTTT
>few|.|TRBJ1-6|TRBV5-4
CASSLAGGPSNSPLHF
TGTGCCAGCAGCTTGGCCGGGGGACCGAGTAATTCACCCCTCCACTTT
>.|.|TRBJ1-5|TRBV9
CASSVTGNQPQHF
TGTGCCAGCAGCGTAACAGGTAATCAGCCCCAGCATTTT
>.|TRBD1|TRBJ1-2|TRBV5-4
CASSPRQGNYGYAF
TGTGCCAGCAGCCCACGACAGGGGAACTATGGCTACGCCTTC
>.|.|TRBJ1-2|TRBV21-1
CASSPQPGQGANGYTF
TGTGCCAGCAGCCCACAACCTGGACAGGGGGCGAATGGCTACACCTTC
>few|.|TRBJ1-1|TRBV7-9
CASRSKGDTEAFF
TGTGCCAGCAGATCTAAGGGGGACACTGAAGCTTTCTTT
>.|.|TRBJ1-6|TRBV27
CASSPRGYNSPLHF
TGTGCCAGCAGCCCCCGGGGCTATAATTCACCCCTCCACTTT
>.|TRBD1|TRBJ2-3|TRBV30
CAWTSAGGADTQYF
TGTGCCTGGACCTCAGCAGGGGGAGCAGATACGCAGTATTTT
>few|TRBD2|TRBJ2-3|TRBV7-8
CASSVSGSTDTQYF
TGTGCCAGCAGCGTTAGCGGGAGCACAGATACGCAGTATTTT
>.|.|TRBJ1-4|TRBV7-9
CASSSQGVNEKLFF
TGTGCCAGCAGCTCACAGGGAGTTAATGAAAAACTGTTTTTT
>.|TRBD1|TRBJ1-6|TRBV19
CASRPVGTGSTPLHF
TGTGCCAGTAGGCCCGTGGGGACAGGCTCTACACCCCTCCACTTT
>.|TRBD2|TRBJ2-1|TRBV4-1
CASSQGNSGTYNEQFF
TGCGCCAGCAGCCAAGGGAATAGCGGGACCTACAATGAGCAGTTCTTC
>.|.|TRBJ1-2|TRBV27
CASSLTVSNYGYTF
TGTGCCAGCAGTTTAACTGTTTCTAACTATGGCTACACCTTC